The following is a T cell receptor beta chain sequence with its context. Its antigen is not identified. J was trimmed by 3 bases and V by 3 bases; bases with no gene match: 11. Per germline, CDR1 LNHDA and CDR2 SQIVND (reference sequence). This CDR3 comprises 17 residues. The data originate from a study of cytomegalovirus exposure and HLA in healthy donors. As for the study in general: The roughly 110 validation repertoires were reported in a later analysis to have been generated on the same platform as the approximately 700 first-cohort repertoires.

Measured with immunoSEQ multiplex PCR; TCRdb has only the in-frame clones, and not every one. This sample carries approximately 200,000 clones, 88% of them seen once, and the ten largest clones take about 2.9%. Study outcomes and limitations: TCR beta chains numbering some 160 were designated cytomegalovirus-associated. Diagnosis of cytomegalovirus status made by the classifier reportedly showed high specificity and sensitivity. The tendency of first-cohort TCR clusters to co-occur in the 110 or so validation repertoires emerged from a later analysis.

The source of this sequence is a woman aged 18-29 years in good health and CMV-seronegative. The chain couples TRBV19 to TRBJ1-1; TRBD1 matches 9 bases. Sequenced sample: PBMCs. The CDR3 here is CASSIAPIRTGDTEAFF. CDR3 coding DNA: TGTGCCAGTAGTATTGCTCCGATCCGGACAGGGGACACTGAAGCTTTCTTT.